Shown below are 27 T cell receptor beta chains from a single sample sequenced in a study of T-cell memory formation after mild COVID-19. MiXCR was run by TCRdb on the 5' RACE reads, yielding one entry per CDR3 protein. The repertoire holds a few hundred thousand distinct CDR3 sequences, with about 16% as singletons. Sequencing used PBMCs or a T cell subset sorted from them (not recorded which). The receptors were gathered from a man aged 18 to 29 who had mild COVID-19 (a few samples of this study predate the infection). Cell type and time point are not known.

The sample holds a few counts of this clonotype. This chain connects TRBV27 to TRBJ1-1; D unresolved. Germline CDR1 MNHEY, CDR2 SMNVEV (reference sequence). The CDR3 is made up of 13 amino acids. V was shortened by 5 bases and J by 8 bases, with 15 bases between the two germline ends. CDR3 DNA sequence: TGTGCCAGCAGTCGATCCACCTTACCAGAAGCTTTCTTT. This codes for CASSRSTLPEAFF.

This clonotype was counted between two and nine times. V and J are TRBV29-1 and TRBJ1-2; D gene uncertain. Germline CDR1 is SQVTM and CDR2 is ANQGSEA. The CDR3 loop spans 11 amino acids. Trimming shortened V by 3 bases and J by 0 bases, and 2 bases separated the two germline ends. This chain's CDR3 is CSVETNYGYTF. Written as DNA, the CDR3 is TGCAGCGTTGAGACTAACTATGGCTACACCTTC.

This clonotype appeared a few times. The CDR3: CASSSGQGAFYEQFF. CDR3 bases: TGTGCCAGCAGCTCAGGACAGGGGGCGTTCTATGAGCAGTTCTTC. The chain links TRBV7-3 to TRBJ2-1; 11 positions match TRBD1. Germline CDR1 reads SGHTA; CDR2 reads FQGTGA. There are 15 residues in the CDR3. The V segment lost 4 bases and the J segment 8 bases; nucleotides outside the gene matches: 7.

The chain combines TRBV7-9 with TRBJ1-2; 8 nucleotides align to TRBD1. This CDR3 spans 14 amino acids. Germline lookup yields CDR1 SEHNR and CDR2 FQNEAQ (reference sequence). J lost 6 bases, V lost 5 bases, and 8 bases had no gene match. The CDR3 coding sequence is TGTGCCAGCAGCCCAGGACAGGGAGTTAATGGCTACACCTTC. This encodes CASSPGQGVNGYTF.

V gene TRBV5-1 combines with J gene TRBJ1-5; TRBD1 might be the D (6 bases). V was pared by 2 bases and J by 7 bases, with 13 bases between. The CDR3 length is 14 residues. Per the germline V gene, CDR1 is SGHRS and CDR2 is YFSETQ. The chain's CDR3 is CASSFSGGGQPQHF. The CDR3 coding sequence is TGCGCCAGCAGCTTCTCGGGGGGCGGACAGCCCCAGCATTTT.

This clonotype appeared a few times. CDR3 residues: CASSLTPDRGTDTQYF. The CDR3 DNA reads as TGTGCCAGCAGTTTAACCCCGGACAGGGGCACAGATACGCAGTATTTT. V and J are TRBV27 and TRBJ2-3, with 8 bases that match TRBD1. From germline, CDR1 is MNHEY and CDR2 SMNVEV (reference sequence). Trimming cost V 2 bases and J 1 base; bases outside gene matches: 5. The CDR3 spans 16 residues.

The sample holds a few counts of this clonotype. The chain joins TRBV29-1 to TRBJ1-6; no clear D gene. V dropped 6 bases and J dropped 5 bases, with 14 bases sitting between them. From germline, CDR1 is SQVTM and CDR2 ANQGSEA. This CDR3 has 14 amino acids. The CDR3 region is CSVQQLGNNSPLHF. As DNA, the CDR3 is TGCAGCGTGCAGCAGTTGGGGAATAATTCACCCCTCCACTTT.

This chain's CDR3 is CAKGLAGFYEQYF. The CDR3 DNA reads as TGTGCCAAGGGACTAGCGGGGTTCTACGAGCAGTACTTC. The rearrangement uses TRBV5-6 and TRBJ2-7; 13 nucleotides agree with TRBD2. The V gene end was trimmed by 9 bases and the J gene end by 3 bases; junction bases not matched to a gene: 3. This CDR3 is built from 13 residues. From germline, CDR1 is SGHDT and CDR2 YYEEEE.

The chain has TRBV7-2 and TRBJ1-4; D gene uncertain. V was cut by 1 base and J by 0 bases, with 6 bases left in between. CDR1 is SGHTA and CDR2 is FQGNSA in the germline V gene. This CDR3 comprises 15 residues. CDR3 DNA: TGTGCCAGCAGCTTAGACAGTGCAACTAATGAAAAACTGTTTTTT. This codes for CASSLDSATNEKLFF.

V usage is TRBV7-2 and J usage is TRBJ1-2; D may be TRBD1 (6 bases). Trimming took 5 bases from V and 3 from J, leaving 16 bases between them. Germline CDR1 reads SGHTA; CDR2 reads FQGNSA. The CDR3 spans 15 residues. The CDR3, as DNA: TGTGCCAGCAGCCCCCTGGGGGGGCGAGACTATGGCTACACCTTC. Its translation is CASSPLGGRDYGYTF.

This chain links TRBV10-3 with TRBJ1-2; D is uncertain. In germline, CDR1 is ENHRY, CDR2 SYGVKD. This CDR3 contains 13 residues. With 3 bases removed from V and 2 bases from J, the gap between germline ends came to 7 bases. The CDR3 loop reads CAISDEGNYGYTF. The CDR3 nucleotides read TGTGCCATCAGTGACGAGGGAAACTATGGCTACACCTTC.

This clonotype was observed a few times. V gene TRBV9 combines with J gene TRBJ2-5; D is uncertain. This CDR3 is built from 13 residues. Germline V CDR1 and CDR2: SGDLS, YYNGEE. The V end lost 0 bases, the J end lost 4 bases, and 7 bases lay between the germline ends. The CDR3 region is CASSVAVGETQYF. CDR3 DNA: TGTGCCAGCAGCGTAGCTGTGGGAGAGACCCAGTACTTC.

This clonotype has a handful of counts. The chain combines TRBV3-1 with TRBJ2-7; the D is unclear. CDR3 length: 13 residues. The germline V gene encodes CDR1 LGHDT and CDR2 YNNKEL (reference sequence). V gave up 3 bases and J gave up 2 bases, with 8 bases separating them. The CDR3 protein is CASSQKGTYEQYF. The CDR3 DNA reads as TGTGCCAGCAGCCAGAAGGGCACCTACGAGCAGTACTTC.

Only a few counts were recorded for this clonotype. This chain uses TRBV5-1 with TRBJ2-5; unclear D gene. With 0 bases removed from V and 5 bases from J, the gap between germline ends came to 17 bases. Germline V gene lookup returns CDR1 SGHRS and CDR2 YFSETQ. The CDR3 runs to 16 residues. The CDR3 DNA follows: TGCGCCAGCAGCTTGGAAATAGCTCCGGGTTTGGAGACCCAGTACTTC. Its protein is CASSLEIAPGLETQYF.

This clonotype appeared many times. V usage is TRBV20-1 and J usage is TRBJ2-4; 13 positions agree with TRBD2. Germline values: CDR1 DFQATT, CDR2 SNEGSKA (reference sequence). The CDR3 runs to 15 residues. The V gene end was trimmed by 6 bases and the J gene end by 7 bases; junction bases not matched to a gene: 9. The CDR3 DNA reads TGCAGTGCCCAGACTAGCGGGGGGATGGGGAACATTCAGTACTTC. It translates to CSAQTSGGMGNIQYF.

This clonotype was picked up many times. The chain has TRBV7-3 and TRBJ2-7; D uncertain. The CDR3 has 14 amino acids. From germline, CDR1 is SGHTA and CDR2 FQGTGA. The V and J ends lost 1 base and 9 bases respectively, with 16 bases between them. As DNA, the CDR3 is TGTGCCAGCAGCTTAAGCGGACCAATTCGGGTGCAGTACTTC. Translated, it gives CASSLSGPIRVQYF.

V and J are TRBV7-2 and TRBJ2-3, with D unclear. Germline V gene data show CDR1 as SGHTA and CDR2 as FQGNSA. This CDR3 is 15 amino acids long. V lost 0 bases and J 8 bases, leaving 15 bases between the germline ends. CDR3 amino acids: CASSLADRVVRTQYF. The DNA of the CDR3 is TGTGCCAGCAGCTTAGCGGACCGGGTTGTCCGTACGCAGTATTTT.

The rearrangement links TRBV7-9 to TRBJ2-3, with 7 bases identical to TRBD1. Germline CDR1 is SEHNR and CDR2 is FQNEAQ (reference sequence). With 6 bases clipped from V and 4 bases from J, the junction kept 7 bases outside the gene matches. This CDR3 contains 14 residues. In DNA, the CDR3 is TGTGCCAGCAGGTCTGACAGGGTATCAGATACGCAGTATTTT. Translating it yields CASRSDRVSDTQYF.

The V gene is TRBV28, the J gene TRBJ1-2; tentative D call: TRBD1 (5 bases). Germline loops: CDR1 MDHEN, CDR2 SYDVKM. V lost 3 bases to trimming and J lost 7 bases, with 15 bases between them. This CDR3 has 14 residues. CDR3 nucleotide sequence: TGTGCCAGCAGTTTCGATGCGGGGCATGGTGGCTACACCTTC. This encodes CASSFDAGHGGYTF.

A few counts support this clonotype. Relative to the germline gene, one junction end is altered; a read error may explain this. The rearrangement joins TRBV20-1 to TRBJ2-6; tentatively, D is TRBD1 (5 bases). CDR1 is DFQATT and CDR2 is SNEGSKA in the germline V gene (reference sequence). The CDR3 sequence is 14 residues long. CDR3 DNA: TGCAGTGCTAGAAGGGGCACTGGGGCCAACGTCCTGACCTTC. This gives the protein CSARRGTGANVLTF.

The chain combines TRBV7-2 with TRBJ2-3, with 12 bases fitting TRBD2. Germline CDR1 SGHTA, CDR2 FQGNSA. The CDR3 has 17 residues. V shed 2 bases and J 10 bases; nucleotides not matched to a gene: 13. DNA of the CDR3: TGTGCCAGCAGCTTAATAATCCTAGCGGGGGGGCCCGCAGCGCAGTATTTT. This translates into CASSLIILAGGPAAQYF.

In its sample, this clonotype was seen a few times. The rearrangement uses TRBV28 and TRBJ1-6; weak D call: TRBD1 (6 bases). The V and J ends lost 10 bases and 10 bases respectively, with 14 bases between them. This CDR3 comprises 12 residues. Germline CDR1 is MDHEN and CDR2 is SYDVKM. The CDR3 loop is CAMEGGSSPLHF. The CDR3 nucleotides read TGTGCCATGGAAGGGGGTTCATCACCCCTCCACTTT.

This clonotype has more than one count but fewer than ten. The chain links TRBV4-1 to TRBJ1-5, with D perhaps TRBD1 (5 bases). The CDR3 length is 18 residues. The V gene lost 2 bases and the J gene lost 6 bases, with 23 bases spanning the gap. Germline CDR1 and CDR2: MGHRA and YSYEKL. The CDR3 region is CASSQYPPGTPEPQPQHF. CDR3 bases: TGCGCCAGCAGCCAATATCCACCCGGGACCCCAGAACCTCAGCCCCAGCATTTT.

The chain carries TRBV10-3 and TRBJ2-5, with a weak D call TRBD2 (6 bases). Trimming stripped 8 bases from V and 2 bases from J, with 9 bases between. This CDR3 has 12 residues. Looked up from germline, CDR1 is ENHRY and CDR2 is SYGVKD. The CDR3 loop reads CAIASEQETQYF. CDR3 in DNA: TGTGCCATCGCTAGCGAACAAGAGACCCAGTACTTC.

This clonotype was seen a few times. J is TRBJ1-1 and V is TRBV29-1; D is uncertain. Per the germline V gene, CDR1 is SQVTM and CDR2 is ANQGSEA. The CDR3 has 13 amino acids. V was cut by 4 bases and J by 11 bases, with 20 bases left in between. The CDR3 region is CSVVSQPVGEAFF. Written as DNA, the CDR3 is TGCAGCGTTGTTTCGCAACCGGTGGGTGAGGCTTTCTTT.

The chain carries TRBV23-1 and TRBJ2-5, with 10 bases identical to TRBD2. TRBV23-1 is an open reading frame, and its role is uncertain. The CDR3 runs 16 residues. J lost 0 bases, V lost 11 bases, and 12 bases had no gene match. DNA of the CDR3: TGCGCCGCCATACGGCTGGGACTAGCGCACCAAGAGACCCAGTACTTC. The encoded protein is CAAIRLGLAHQETQYF.

This chain joins TRBV5-1 and TRBJ2-2; D is ambiguous. Per the germline V gene, CDR1 is SGHRS and CDR2 is YFSETQ. V was shortened by 4 bases and J by 8 bases, with 9 bases between the two germline ends. CDR3 length equals 12 residues. The CDR3 coding sequence is TGCGCCAGCAGCCCCGAGGCGGGGGAGCTGTTTTTT. Translation: CASSPEAGELFF.